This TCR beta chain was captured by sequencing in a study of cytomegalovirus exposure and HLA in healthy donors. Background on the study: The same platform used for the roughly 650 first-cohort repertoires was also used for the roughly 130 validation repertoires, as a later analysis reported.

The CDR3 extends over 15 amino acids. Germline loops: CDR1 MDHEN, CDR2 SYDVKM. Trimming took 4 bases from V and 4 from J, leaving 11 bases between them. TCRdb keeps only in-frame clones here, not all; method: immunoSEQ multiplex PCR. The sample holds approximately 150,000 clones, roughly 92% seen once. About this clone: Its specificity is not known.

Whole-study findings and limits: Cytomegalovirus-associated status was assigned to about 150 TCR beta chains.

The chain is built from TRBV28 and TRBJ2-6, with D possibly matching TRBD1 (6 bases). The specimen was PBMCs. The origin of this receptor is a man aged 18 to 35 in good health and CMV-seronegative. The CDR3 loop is CASSSQGYGANVLTF. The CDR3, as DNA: TGTGCCAGCAGTTCCCAGGGGTACGGGGCCAACGTCCTGACTTTC.